These 20 T cell receptor beta chains were all obtained from the same sample, sequenced in a study of Ad26.COV2.S vaccination and SARS-CoV-2 variants. Treatment described: over 15 received Ad26.COV2.S at low or high dose, single or two shots; a few received placebo; per-sample allocation not given. Vaccine and placebo recipients were sampled on day 63 after the first injection. Only in-frame clones appear in the TCRdb table, and some are missing; sequencing was by immunoSEQ multiplex PCR. The sample has about 450,000 clones; approximately 89% are singletons. Sequencing used peripheral blood, obtained in a trial of Ad26.COV2.S vaccine versus placebo. Receptors were obtained from a person between 18 and 59 years old who received the Ad26.COV2.S COVID-19 vaccine or a placebo.

The rearrangement uses TRBV4-1 and TRBJ1-1; unclear D gene. CDR3 length: 14 residues. Germline assignment: CDR1 MGHRA and CDR2 YSYEKL. V shed 3 bases and J shed 4 bases, with 12 bases lying between them. Here the CDR3 reads CASSHLRVGTEAFF. CDR3 nucleotide sequence: TGCGCCAGCAGCCACTTGAGGGTGGGCACTGAAGCTTTCTTT.

The J gene is TRBJ2-6, the V gene TRBV7-2, with a weak D call TRBD1 (5 bases). Germline assignment: CDR1 SGHTA and CDR2 FQGNSA. Trimming cost V 8 bases and J 1 base, with 6 bases left between them. There are 13 residues in the CDR3. The CDR3 bases are TGTGCCAGCGACAGTTCTGGGGCCAACGTCCTGACTTTC. It specifies CASDSSGANVLTF.

In its sample, this clone was seen once. The V and J genes are TRBV14 and TRBJ2-5; D is undetermined. The CDR3 is made up of 11 amino acids. CDR1 is SGHDN, CDR2 FVKESK, per germline. The ends were cut back, 4 bases at V and 6 bases at J, with 6 bases in the middle. This CDR3 is CASSLEQTQYF. The CDR3 DNA is TGTGCCAGCAGCCTCGAACAGACCCAGTACTTC.

The chain carries TRBV5-1 and TRBJ1-2; TRBD1 aligns across 7 bases. The CDR3 length is 15 residues. From germline, CDR1 is SGHRS and CDR2 YFSETQ. J gave up 3 bases and V 2 bases, and 7 bases lay outside the gene matches. CDR3 in DNA: TGCGCCAGCAGCTTCGGACAGGCCGAATACTATGGCTACACCTTC. The encoded protein is CASSFGQAEYYGYTF.

The chain has TRBV20-1 and TRBJ2-4; D may be TRBD2 (5 bases). The germline gives CDR1 DFQATT, CDR2 SNEGSKA (reference sequence). There are 12 residues in the CDR3. V lost 3 bases and J lost 11, with 14 bases in between. The CDR3 coding sequence is TGCAGTGCTAGTTACGGGGAAGTGGTTCAGTACTTC. Protein: CSASYGEVVQYF.

Of note for this clone: Additional DNA sequences in this sample encode the identical CDR3. The V and J genes are TRBV5-6 and TRBJ1-5; D is uncertain. Germline V lookup: CDR1 SGHDT, CDR2 YYEEEE. The CDR3 has 13 residues. The germline V and J ends were trimmed by 0 bases and 5 bases, with 6 bases remaining between them. CDR3 DNA: TGTGCCAGCAGCTTGGACAGAGATCAGCCCCAGCATTTT. Translation gives CASSLDRDQPQHF. Filled out from reference TRBV5-6 and TRBJ1-5, the complete variable domain reads DAGVTQSPTHLIKTRGQQVTLRCSPKSGHDTVSWYQQALGQGPQFIFQYYEEEERQRGNFPDRFSGHQFPNYSSELNVNALLLGDSALYLCASSLDRDQPQHFGDGTRLSIL.

V gene TRBV18 combines with J gene TRBJ2-5; D is unresolved. The CDR3 sequence is 12 residues long. The germline V gene encodes CDR1 KGHSH and CDR2 LQKENI. V was shortened by 4 bases and J by 11 bases, with 14 bases between the two germline ends. The CDR3: CASSREILRQYF. The CDR3 region has the DNA TGTGCCAGCTCACGAGAAATACTTCGGCAGTACTTC.

The V and J genes are TRBV15 and TRBJ1-5; D call uncertain. The germline gives CDR1 LNHNV, CDR2 YYDKDF (reference sequence). The V end was cut by 5 bases, the J end by 7 bases, with 9 bases between. CDR3 length equals 12 residues. In DNA, the CDR3 is TGTGCCACCAGCCGGCGGACCCAGCCCCAGCATTTT. Amino acid sequence: CATSRRTQPQHF. The entire variable domain, with the rest obtained from reference TRBV15 and TRBJ1-5, is as follows: DAMVIQNPRYQVTQFGKPVTLSCSQTLNHNVMYWYQQKSSQAPKLLFHYYDKDFNNEADTPDNFQSRRPNTSFCFLDIRSPGLGDTAMYLCATSRRTQPQHFGDGTRLSIL.

The V gene is TRBV28, the J gene TRBJ1-5; maybe TRBD1 (6 bases). The length of the CDR3 is 13 residues. The germline CDR1 and CDR2 sequences are MDHEN and SYDVKM. Trimming stripped 10 bases from V and 6 bases from J, with 16 bases between. The CDR3 coding sequence is TGTGCCACCACAGGGAACGGAGGTCAGCCCCAGCATTTT. Residues: CATTGNGGQPQHF.

The J gene is TRBJ1-5, the V gene TRBV5-1; perhaps TRBD1 as D (5 bases). The germline V gene encodes CDR1 SGHRS and CDR2 YFSETQ. The CDR3 totals 17 residues. V dropped 1 base and J dropped 3 bases, with 17 bases sitting between them. CDR3 coding DNA: TGCGCCAGCAGCTTGACGTACACCGCGGGGCACAATCAGCCCCAGCATTTT. Residues: CASSLTYTAGHNQPQHF.

V and J are TRBV6-5 and TRBJ2-7; D may correspond to TRBD1 or TRBD2 (6 bases each). Between the trimmed V and J ends, which lost 5 bases and 6 bases, there was a span of 20 bases. CDR1 and CDR2 from the germline V gene are MNHEY and SVGAGI. The CDR3 runs to 15 residues. The CDR3 DNA sequence: TGTGCCAGCAGTCCCACGGGGGCAGGTCTGGGCGAGCAGTACGTC. Its protein is CASSPTGAGLGEQYV.

In nucleotides, the CDR3 is TGTGCCAGCAGCTTGTCCGGATTGAACACCGGGGAGCTGTTTTTT. This gives the protein CASSLSGLNTGELFF. The chain couples TRBV5-4 to TRBJ2-2; D remains ambiguous. Germline assignment: CDR1 SGHNT and CDR2 YYREEE (reference sequence). CDR3 length equals 15 residues. The germline V and J ends were trimmed by 1 base and 1 base, with 8 bases remaining between them.

This chain joins TRBV2 and TRBJ2-3; 11 bases are a match to TRBD2. Germline V gene data show CDR1 as SNHLY and CDR2 as FYNNEI. The CDR3 runs to 16 residues. Trimming at V came to 7 bases and at J to 4 bases, leaving 10 bases not matched to a gene. CDR3: CASILRLAGMADTQYF. The CDR3 DNA reads as TGTGCCAGCATCTTAAGACTAGCGGGAATGGCAGATACGCAGTATTTT.

The chain uses TRBV12-3 or TRBV12-4 and TRBJ2-5; D unresolved. The V end was cut by 6 bases, the J end by 2 bases, with 4 bases between. The CDR3 contains 11 residues. The CDR3 nucleotides are TGTGCCAGCAGGAAGCAAGAGACCCAGTACTTC. It yields the protein CASRKQETQYF.

The V call is TRBV24-1, the J call TRBJ2-1; no firm D call. Deletions cut 1 base from V and 6 bases from J, with 6 bases between. Germline CDR1 is KGHDR and CDR2 is SFDVKD. The CDR3 extends over 13 amino acids. In DNA, the CDR3 is TGTGCCACCAGTGATTTCGGGCTCAATGAGCAGTTCTTC. Protein product: CATSDFGLNEQFF.

In regard to this clone: Sequence at one end of the junction differs from germline and may be a read error. The chain uses TRBV10-3 and TRBJ2-1; no firm D call. The CDR3 spans 12 residues. Germline V gene sequence: CDR1 ENHRY, CDR2 SYGVKD. The CDR3: CAISETPPLWVF. The CDR3 DNA reads TGTGCCATCAGTGAAACCCCCCCCTTATGGGTCTTC.

The chain is built from TRBV4-1 and TRBJ2-5; 10 bases align to TRBD2. The CDR3 contains 15 residues. Germline CDR1 and CDR2: MGHRA and YSYEKL. V shed 5 bases and J 4 bases; nucleotides not matched to a gene: 7. The CDR3 region has the DNA TGCGCCAGCAGCTCACTAGCGGGGTCGGGAGAGACCCAGTACTTC. Amino acid sequence: CASSSLAGSGETQYF.

The chain links TRBV19 to TRBJ2-1, with unresolved D. This CDR3 region has 15 residues. Germline values: CDR1 LNHDA, CDR2 SQIVND (reference sequence). With 1 base removed from V and 1 base from J, the gap between germline ends came to 8 bases. The CDR3 sequence: CASSIAVFSYNEQFF. In DNA form, the CDR3 reads TGTGCCAGTAGTATAGCAGTGTTTTCCTACAATGAGCAGTTCTTC.

Here the CDR3 reads CASINQRGTRETQYF. CDR3 sequence (DNA): TGTGCCTCTATAAACCAACGTGGGACTCGAGAGACCCAGTACTTC. The chain links TRBV7-8 to TRBJ2-5, with D maybe TRBD2 (6 bases). V was trimmed by 11 bases and J by 4 bases, leaving 23 bases between them. The CDR3 has 15 amino acids. Germline lookup yields CDR1 SGHVS and CDR2 FQNEAQ.

The genes are TRBV19 and TRBJ1-1, with D possibly being TRBD1 (6 bases). Germline lookup yields CDR1 LNHDA and CDR2 SQIVND (reference sequence). The CDR3 runs 14 residues. The V gene lost 3 bases and the J gene lost 5 bases, with 13 bases spanning the gap. The CDR3 loop is CASSIRGAGTEAFF. DNA of the CDR3: TGTGCCAGTAGTATTAGGGGGGCAGGGACTGAAGCTTTCTTT.